This T cell receptor (beta chain) was sequenced during a study of CD8 T cells in ankylosing spondylitis. From the 5' RACE reads, TCRdb called clonotypes with MiXCR, one entry per CDR3 protein. The sample carries about 39,000 distinct CDR3 sequences, around 3.8% recorded once. About this clonotype itself: The antigen is not known.

Overall study findings and caveats: A TCR beta motif of under ten highly homologous variants seemed to mark ankylosing spondylitis blood.

Germline values: CDR1 SGDLS, CDR2 YYNGEE. Unmatched junction bases numbered 6, after V lost 6 bases and J lost 5 bases. The CDR3 is 14 residues long. The sample consisted of blood, either unsorted or a sorted T cell fraction (not recorded which). V and J are TRBV9 and TRBJ2-2; the match to TRBD2 covers 8 bases. This receptor was taken from a female donor with ankylosing spondylitis or in good health (not recorded which). The CDR3 DNA is TGTGCCAGCACGGGCAGCGGGGGAACCGGGGAGCTGTTTTTT. Its translation is CASTGSGGTGELFF.